Listed below are T cell receptor beta chains from one sample, sequenced in a study of blood T cell repertoires in COVID-19. Assay: immunoSEQ multiplex PCR; the TCRdb copy retains only in-frame clones and omits some. This table holds roughly 90,000 clones, about 88% found once. What was sequenced was peripheral blood. These TCRs come from a man aged 40-55 years with acute or convalescent COVID-19. The CDR3 runs from the conserved cysteine through the conserved F or W. A D gene is named only where the DNA matches it firmly. Clone size appears in some rows only: once, few, many, or a class for an expanded clone.

DNA,CDR3,J,size,V,D
TGTGCCAGCAGCTCAACAACCGAAGCTTTCTTT,CASSSTTEAFF,TRBJ1-1,once,TRBV7-9,-
TGTGCCAGCAGGCGGACAGGGGGCTTAGAAAAACTGTTTTTT,CASRRTGGLEKLFF,TRBJ1-4,-,TRBV6-5,TRBD1
TGTGCTAGTGGTTTGGTAATTGGCGGGAAAAACATTCAGTACTTC,CASGLVIGGKNIQYF,TRBJ2-4,-,TRBV12-5,-
TGCAGCGGTGGACAGGGGGCGTTCAATGAGCAGTTCTTC,CSGGQGAFNEQFF,TRBJ2-1,few,TRBV29-1,TRBD1
TGTGCCAGCAGCCTCGGGACAAAATCCGGCTACACCTTC,CASSLGTKSGYTF,TRBJ1-2,-,TRBV7-9,-
TGTGCCAGCAGTTCCTCGGAGGGCGAGCAGTTCTTC,CASSSSEGEQFF,TRBJ2-1,-,TRBV12-3/TRBV12-4,-
TGTGCCACCAGCATTTCGACAGGGCTAGCTAACTATGGCTACACCTTC,CATSISTGLANYGYTF,TRBJ1-2,-,TRBV15,TRBD1
TGTGCCAGCAGCTTAGCGGGAGCTCGAGAGACCCAGTACTTC,CASSLAGARETQYF,TRBJ2-5,-,TRBV5-4,TRBD2
TGCGCCAGCAGCCAAGATGGGACAGTTATTAATGAGCAGTTCTTC,CASSQDGTVINEQFF,TRBJ2-1,-,TRBV4-1,TRBD1
TGTGCCACCAGCAGGGGGGACTCTTCACCTTACGGCTACACCTTC,CATSRGDSSPYGYTF,TRBJ1-2,-,TRBV15,-
TGTGCCAGCAGCTTAGGGGCAGTCAGGCCCCAGCATTTT,CASSLGAVRPQHF,TRBJ1-5,-,TRBV7-9,-
TGTGCCTGGAGTGTAGCCCCCCGGGGGGATACGCAGTATTTT,CAWSVAPRGDTQYF,TRBJ2-3,-,TRBV30,-
TGTGCCAGCAGCTTCGGGACTAGCGGGGCTGTCACAGATACGCAGTATTTT,CASSFGTSGAVTDTQYF,TRBJ2-3,-,TRBV5-5,TRBD2
TGTGCCAGCAGTTTCCTCTCTAGCCCAGATACGCAGTATTTT,CASSFLSSPDTQYF,TRBJ2-3,-,TRBV27,-
TGTGCCAGCAGCTTACCTTCGCCGGGACCCATGGGGGGCGGGGAGCTGTTTTTT,CASSLPSPGPMGGGELFF,TRBJ2-2,-,TRBV7-6,-
TGTGCCAGCAGTTTCAGGGGGCGCGGAGGCTACACCTTC,CASSFRGRGGYTF,TRBJ1-2,-,TRBV12-3/TRBV12-4,TRBD1
TGTGCCAGCAGCCAAGAATTCGGGCAGGGCTATGGCTACACCTTC,CASSQEFGQGYGYTF,TRBJ1-2,-,TRBV14,-
TGTGCCAGCAGCCCATGGACTAGTGGGGGCAATGAGCAGTTCTTC,CASSPWTSGGNEQFF,TRBJ2-1,-,TRBV3-1/TRBV3-2,TRBD2